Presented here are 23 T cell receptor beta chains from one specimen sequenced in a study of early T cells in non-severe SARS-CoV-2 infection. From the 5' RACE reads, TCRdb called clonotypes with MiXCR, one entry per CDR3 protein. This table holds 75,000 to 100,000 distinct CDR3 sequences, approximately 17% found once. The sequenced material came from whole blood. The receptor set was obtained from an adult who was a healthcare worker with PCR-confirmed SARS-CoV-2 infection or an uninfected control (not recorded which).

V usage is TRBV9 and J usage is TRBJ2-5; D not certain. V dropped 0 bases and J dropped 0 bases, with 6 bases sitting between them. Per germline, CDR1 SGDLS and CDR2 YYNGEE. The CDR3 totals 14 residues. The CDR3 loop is CASSVGRYQETQYF. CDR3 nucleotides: TGTGCCAGCAGCGTAGGCAGATACCAAGAGACCCAGTACTTC.

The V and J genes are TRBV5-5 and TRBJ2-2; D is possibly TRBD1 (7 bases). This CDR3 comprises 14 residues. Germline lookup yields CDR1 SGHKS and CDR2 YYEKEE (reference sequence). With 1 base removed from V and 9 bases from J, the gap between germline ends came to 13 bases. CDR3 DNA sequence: TGTGCCAGCAGCTTGTGGAGGGGGCCACGGGAGCTGTTTTTT. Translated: CASSLWRGPRELFF. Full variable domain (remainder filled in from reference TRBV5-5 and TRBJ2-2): DAGVTQSPTHLIKTRGQQVTLRCSPISGHKSVSWYQQVLGQGPQFIFQYYEKEERGRGNFPDRFSARQFPNYSSELNVNALLLGDSALYLCASSLWRGPRELFFGEGSRLTVL.

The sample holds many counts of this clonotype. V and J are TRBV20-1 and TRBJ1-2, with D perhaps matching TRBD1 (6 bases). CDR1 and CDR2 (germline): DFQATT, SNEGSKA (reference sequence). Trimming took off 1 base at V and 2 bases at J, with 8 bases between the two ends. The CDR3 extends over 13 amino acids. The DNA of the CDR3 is TGCAGTGCTAGAGCGGACAGAAACTATGGCTACACCTTC. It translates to CSARADRNYGYTF.

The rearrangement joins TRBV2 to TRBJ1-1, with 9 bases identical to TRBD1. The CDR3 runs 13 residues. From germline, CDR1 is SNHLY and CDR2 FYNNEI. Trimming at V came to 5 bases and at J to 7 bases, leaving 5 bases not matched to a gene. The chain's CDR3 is CASSSQGAGEAFF. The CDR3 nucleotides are TGTGCCAGCAGTTCACAGGGGGCGGGTGAAGCTTTCTTT.

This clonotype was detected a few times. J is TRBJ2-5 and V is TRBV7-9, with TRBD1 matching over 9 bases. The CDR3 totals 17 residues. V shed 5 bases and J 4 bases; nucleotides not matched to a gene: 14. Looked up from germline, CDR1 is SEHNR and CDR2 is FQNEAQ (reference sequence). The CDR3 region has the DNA TGTGCCAGCAGCGGGGGACAGGGTCAAAAAGTGGGAGAGACCCAGTACTTC. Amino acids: CASSGGQGQKVGETQYF. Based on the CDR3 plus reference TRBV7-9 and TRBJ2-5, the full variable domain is DTGVSQNPRHKITKRGQNVTFRCDPISEHNRLYWYRQTLGQGPEFLTYFQNEAQLEKSRLLSDRFSAERPKGSFSTLEIQRTEQGDSAMYLCASSGGQGQKVGETQYFGPGTRLLVL.

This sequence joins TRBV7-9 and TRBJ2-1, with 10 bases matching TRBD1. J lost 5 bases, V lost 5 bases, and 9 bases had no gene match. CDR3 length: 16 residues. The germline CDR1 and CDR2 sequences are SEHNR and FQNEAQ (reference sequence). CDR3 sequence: CASSPIPGQGNNEQFF. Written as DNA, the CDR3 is TGTGCCAGCAGCCCCATTCCGGGACAGGGGAACAATGAGCAGTTCTTC. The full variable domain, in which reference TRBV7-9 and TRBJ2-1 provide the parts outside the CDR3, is DTGVSQNPRHKITKRGQNVTFRCDPISEHNRLYWYRQTLGQGPEFLTYFQNEAQLEKSRLLSDRFSAERPKGSFSTLEIQRTEQGDSAMYLCASSPIPGQGNNEQFFGPGTRLTVL.

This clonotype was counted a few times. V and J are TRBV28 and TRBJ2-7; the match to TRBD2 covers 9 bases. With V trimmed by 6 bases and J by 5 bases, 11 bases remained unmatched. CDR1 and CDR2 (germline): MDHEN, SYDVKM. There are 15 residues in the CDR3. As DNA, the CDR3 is TGTGCCAGCAGACCCAATAGCGGGGGAATCGACGAGCAGTACTTC. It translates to CASRPNSGGIDEQYF.

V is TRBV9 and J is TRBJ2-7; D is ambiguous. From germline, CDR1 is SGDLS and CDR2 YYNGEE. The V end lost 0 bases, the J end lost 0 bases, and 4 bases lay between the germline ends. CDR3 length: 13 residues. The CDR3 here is CASSVVTSYEQYF. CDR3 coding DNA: TGTGCCAGCAGCGTAGTGACCTCCTACGAGCAGTACTTC.

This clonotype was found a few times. The DNA for the CDR3 is TGCGCCAGCAGCCGCCAAAGGGGAGGGGGAGATAACTATGGCTACACCTTC. Amino acid sequence: CASSRQRGGGDNYGYTF. The chain joins TRBV4-3 to TRBJ1-2, with D possibly being TRBD1 (6 bases). Germline V gene lookup returns CDR1 LGHNA and CDR2 YSLEER. V was pared by 4 bases and J by 1 base, with 19 bases between. The CDR3 covers 17 residues.

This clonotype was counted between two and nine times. The CDR3 nucleotides are TGTGCCAGCAGTTACTCGAGATACAATGAGCAGTTCTTC. It translates to CASSYSRYNEQFF. The chain employs TRBV6-6 and TRBJ2-1; D not resolved. The CDR3 extends over 13 amino acids. CDR1 is MNHNY, CDR2 SVGAGI, per germline (reference sequence). Between the trimmed V and J ends, which lost 0 bases and 4 bases, there was a span of 4 bases.

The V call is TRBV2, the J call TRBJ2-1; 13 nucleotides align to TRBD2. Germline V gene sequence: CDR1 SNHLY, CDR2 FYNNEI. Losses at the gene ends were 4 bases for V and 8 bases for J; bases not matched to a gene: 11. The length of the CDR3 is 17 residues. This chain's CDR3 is CASSVGLAGDGLHEQFF. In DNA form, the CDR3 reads TGTGCCAGCAGTGTCGGACTAGCGGGAGATGGGTTACATGAGCAGTTCTTC.

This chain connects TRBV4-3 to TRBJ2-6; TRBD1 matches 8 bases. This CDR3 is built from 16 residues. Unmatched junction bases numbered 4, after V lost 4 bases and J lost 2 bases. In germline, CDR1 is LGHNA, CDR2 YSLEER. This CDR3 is CASSLQQGAGANVLTF. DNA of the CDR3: TGCGCCAGCAGCCTTCAACAGGGGGCTGGGGCCAACGTCCTGACTTTC.

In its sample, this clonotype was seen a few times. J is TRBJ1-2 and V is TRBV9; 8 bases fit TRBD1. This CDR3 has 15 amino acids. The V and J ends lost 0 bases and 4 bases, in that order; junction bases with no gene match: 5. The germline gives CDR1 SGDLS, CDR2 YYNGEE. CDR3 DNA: TGTGCCAGCAGCGTAGCAGGGGGCGTGAGCTATGGCTACACCTTC. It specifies CASSVAGGVSYGYTF.

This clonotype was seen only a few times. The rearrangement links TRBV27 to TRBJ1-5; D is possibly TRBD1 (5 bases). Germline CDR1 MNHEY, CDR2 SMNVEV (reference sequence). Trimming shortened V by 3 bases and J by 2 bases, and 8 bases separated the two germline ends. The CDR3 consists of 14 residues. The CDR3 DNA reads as TGTGCCAGCAGTTTGGGACTCGGCAATCAGCCCCAGCATTTT. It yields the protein CASSLGLGNQPQHF.

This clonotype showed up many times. The CDR3 DNA sequence: TGTGCCAGCAGTTCCTCTAGCGGGAGCTCCTACAATGAGCAGTTCTTC. It specifies CASSSSSGSSYNEQFF. The genes are TRBV6-6 and TRBJ2-1; 10 bases are shared with TRBD2. The CDR3 loop spans 16 amino acids. Per germline, CDR1 MNHNY and CDR2 SVGAGI (reference sequence). Losses at the gene ends were 4 bases for V and 0 bases for J; bases not matched to a gene: 3.

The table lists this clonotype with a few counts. The chain's CDR3 is CSVKQNTEAFF. CDR3 coding DNA: TGCAGCGTTAAGCAGAACACTGAAGCTTTCTTT. The chain carries TRBV29-1 and TRBJ1-1; D call uncertain. With 5 bases removed from V and 1 base from J, the gap between germline ends came to 5 bases. Germline V CDR1 and CDR2: SQVTM, ANQGSEA. The CDR3 is made up of 11 amino acids.

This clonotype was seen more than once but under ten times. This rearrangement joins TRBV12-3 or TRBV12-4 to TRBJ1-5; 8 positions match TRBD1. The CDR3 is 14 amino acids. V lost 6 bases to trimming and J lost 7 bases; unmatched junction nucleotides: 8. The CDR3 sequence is CASSRGQGWQPQHF. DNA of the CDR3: TGTGCCAGCAGCCGCGGACAGGGTTGGCAGCCCCAGCATTTT.

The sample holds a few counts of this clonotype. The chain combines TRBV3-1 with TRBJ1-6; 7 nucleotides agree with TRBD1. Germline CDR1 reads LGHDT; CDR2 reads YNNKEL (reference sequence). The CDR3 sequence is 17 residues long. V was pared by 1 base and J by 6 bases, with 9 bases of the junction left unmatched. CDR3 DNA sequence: TGTGCCAGCAGCCAAGGGGTCTGGGACAGAATTAATTCACCCCTCCACTTT. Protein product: CASSQGVWDRINSPLHF.

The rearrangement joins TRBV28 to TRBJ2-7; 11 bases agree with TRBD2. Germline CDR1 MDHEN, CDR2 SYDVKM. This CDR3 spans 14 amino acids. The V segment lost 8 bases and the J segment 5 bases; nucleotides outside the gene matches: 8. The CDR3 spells CASRKLAGENEQYF. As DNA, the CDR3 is TGTGCCAGCCGCAAACTAGCGGGAGAGAACGAGCAGTACTTC.

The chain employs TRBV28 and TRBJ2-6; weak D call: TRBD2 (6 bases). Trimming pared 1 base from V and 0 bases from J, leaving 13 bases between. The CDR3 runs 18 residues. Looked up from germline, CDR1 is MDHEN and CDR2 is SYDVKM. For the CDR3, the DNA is TGTGCCAGCAGTTTATCTCGGGGGTCCCTCTCTGGGGCCAACGTCCTGACTTTC. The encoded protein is CASSLSRGSLSGANVLTF.

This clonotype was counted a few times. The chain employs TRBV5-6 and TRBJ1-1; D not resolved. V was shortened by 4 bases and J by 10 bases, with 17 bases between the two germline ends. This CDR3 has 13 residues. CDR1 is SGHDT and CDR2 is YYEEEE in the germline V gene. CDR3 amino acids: CASSQSWQEGAFF. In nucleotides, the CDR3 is TGTGCCAGCAGCCAGAGCTGGCAGGAAGGAGCTTTCTTT.

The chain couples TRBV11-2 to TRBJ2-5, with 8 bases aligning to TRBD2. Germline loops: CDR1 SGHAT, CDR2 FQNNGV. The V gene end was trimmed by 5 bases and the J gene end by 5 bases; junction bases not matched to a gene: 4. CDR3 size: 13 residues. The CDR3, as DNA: TGTGCCAGCAGCCCCCCTAGCGGGGAGACCCAGTACTTC. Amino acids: CASSPPSGETQYF.

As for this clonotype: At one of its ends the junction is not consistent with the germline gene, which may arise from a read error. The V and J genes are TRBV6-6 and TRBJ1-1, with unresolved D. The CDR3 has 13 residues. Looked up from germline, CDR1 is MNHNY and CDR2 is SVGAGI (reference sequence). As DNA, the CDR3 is TGTGTCAGCGAGGATAGGGTGAAGGTCGAAGCTTTCTTT. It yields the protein CVSEDRVKVEAFF.